A single sample is the source of the 29 T cell receptor beta chains below, sequenced in a study of cytomegalovirus exposure and HLA in healthy donors. The PCR employed 60 Vbeta primers together with 13 Jbeta primers. The assay was immunoSEQ multiplex PCR, and TCRdb's table has in-frame clones only and misses some. The sample lists roughly 150,000 clones; 81% were seen once. The sequencing sample was made of PBMCs. The receptors originated from a man aged 45-60 years in good health and CMV-seropositive.

The CDR3, as DNA: TGTGCCAGTAGTATGGGACAGTTGGGCTATGGCTACACCTTC. Its translation is CASSMGQLGYGYTF. The chain has TRBV19 and TRBJ1-2; 7 bases match TRBD1. CDR3 length equals 14 residues. Germline-derived CDR1 and CDR2 are LNHDA and SQIVND (reference sequence). V was pared by 3 bases and J by 4 bases, with 5 bases of the junction left unmatched.

The genes are TRBV28 and TRBJ2-7; 7 nucleotides line up with TRBD2. V trimming: 5 bases; J trimming: 5 bases; junction bases outside the gene matches: 9. The CDR3 length is 14 residues. Germline V gene lookup returns CDR1 MDHEN and CDR2 SYDVKM. CDR3 nucleotide sequence: TGTGCCAGCAGTCGGACTGGGCGGGGGAACGAGCAGTACTTC. Protein sequence: CASSRTGRGNEQYF.

The chain couples TRBV30 to TRBJ1-5; D may be TRBD1 (5 bases). Trimming shortened V by 4 bases and J by 2 bases, and 9 bases separated the two germline ends. This CDR3 region has 13 residues. The germline gives CDR1 GTSNPN, CDR2 SVGIG (reference sequence). The CDR3 region has the DNA TGTGCCTGGACCCCGGGGGGCAATCAGCCCCAGCATTTT. It is translated as CAWTPGGNQPQHF.

The CDR3 coding sequence is TGCGCCAGCGATGTCGGCGGGGGGCTGAGGGATACGCAGTATTTT. Amino acids: CASDVGGGLRDTQYF. The chain recombines TRBV10-2 with TRBJ2-3, with TRBD2 matching 8 bases. Germline V gene lookup returns CDR1 WSHSY and CDR2 SAAADI. The CDR3 is made up of 15 amino acids. The ends lost 8 bases at V and 6 bases at J; junction bases unmatched: 13.

This clone occurred a few times. V gene TRBV1 combines with J gene TRBJ1-1; the table assigns TRBD1, which was not confirmed against the DNA. TRBV1 is reported as a pseudogene. The CDR3 runs 14 residues. The chain's CDR3 is CTSSHGHLNTEAFF. The DNA for the CDR3 is TGCACCAGCAGCCATGGACATTTGAACACTGAAGCTTTCTTT.

The chain is built from TRBV19 and TRBJ1-5; D possibly corresponds to TRBD1 (6 bases). The germline CDR1 and CDR2 sequences are LNHDA and SQIVND (reference sequence). The CDR3 has 15 amino acids. V was cut by 6 bases and J by 0 bases, with 12 bases left in between. CDR3 protein: CASRWTENSNQPQHF. DNA of the CDR3: TGTGCCAGTAGATGGACAGAAAATAGCAATCAGCCCCAGCATTTT.

The rearrangement joins TRBV7-9 to TRBJ2-7; D might be TRBD2 (5 bases). The CDR3 is 16 residues long. V was cut by 5 bases and J by 1 base, with 18 bases left in between. Germline-derived CDR1 and CDR2 are SEHNR and FQNEAQ (reference sequence). The DNA of the CDR3 is TGTGCCAGCAGCGTGGTCTGGTCCGGGAATTCCTACGAGCAGTACTTC. Translation: CASSVVWSGNSYEQYF.

A remark on this clone: A junction boundary mismatches the germline segment, possibly from a read error. The rearrangement uses TRBV7-9 and TRBJ1-2; D perhaps matches TRBD1 (5 bases). CDR3 length equals 15 residues. In germline, CDR1 is SEHNR, CDR2 FQNEAQ (reference sequence). For the CDR3, the DNA is TGTTCCAGCAGCCATAGACAGACGGAGAACTATGGCTACACCTTC. Its translation: CSSSHRQTENYGYTF.

The chain carries TRBV14 and TRBJ1-3; 7 bases are shared with TRBD1. V shed 4 bases and J 8 bases; nucleotides not matched to a gene: 5. In germline, CDR1 is SGHDN, CDR2 FVKESK. This CDR3 region has 13 residues. CDR3 in amino acids: CASSPRQGDTIYF. The CDR3 nucleotides read TGTGCCAGCAGCCCACGACAGGGAGACACCATATATTTT.

This rearrangement joins TRBV4-2 to TRBJ2-3; the D is unclear. The V gene's germline CDR1 is LGHNA and CDR2 YNFKEQ. This CDR3 comprises 14 residues. The V and J ends lost 1 base and 3 bases respectively, with 8 bases between them. CDR3 in DNA: TGTGCCAGCAGCCAAGCGGGTGGTACAGATACGCAGTATTTT. The encoded protein is CASSQAGGTDTQYF.

V usage is TRBV25-1 and J usage is TRBJ2-3; TRBD1 matches 10 bases. CDR3 length: 17 amino acids. The J segment lost 2 bases and the V segment lost 4 bases, leaving 9 bases of the junction unmatched. Germline V gene sequence: CDR1 MGHDK, CDR2 SYGVNS. Here the CDR3 reads CASSAPWDRGDTDTQYF. The DNA for the CDR3 is TGTGCCAGCAGTGCCCCTTGGGACAGGGGAGACACAGATACGCAGTATTTT. Supplemented by reference TRBV25-1 and TRBJ2-3, the full variable domain reads EADIYQTPRYLVIGTGKKITLECSQTMGHDKMYWYQQDPGMELHLIHYSYGVNSTEKGDLSSESTVSRIRTEHFPLTLESARPSHTSQYLCASSAPWDRGDTDTQYFGPGTRLTVL.

V usage is TRBV19 and J usage is TRBJ1-1; D remains unclear. CDR1 LNHDA and CDR2 SQIVND come from the germline V gene (reference sequence). The CDR3 is 16 residues long. V lost 4 bases, J lost 6 bases, and 21 bases lay in between. CDR3: CASSTPRAVNKAEAFF. CDR3 in DNA: TGTGCCAGTAGTACCCCCCGCGCGGTTAACAAGGCTGAAGCTTTCTTT. Together with reference TRBV19 and TRBJ1-1, the CDR3 gives the full variable domain: DGGITQSPKYLFRKEGQNVTLSCEQNLNHDAMYWYRQDPGQGLRLIYYSQIVNDFQKGDIAEGYSVSREKKESFPLTVTSAQKNPTAFYLCASSTPRAVNKAEAFFGQGTRLTVV.

The chain carries TRBV7-6 and TRBJ1-6; D gene uncertain. CDR3 length: 17 residues. Germline V gene sequence: CDR1 SGHVS, CDR2 FNYEAQ. V lost 1 base to trimming and J lost 0 bases, with 10 bases between them. The CDR3 is CASSLVPPSSYNSPLHF. The CDR3 DNA reads as TGTGCCAGCAGCTTAGTACCCCCGAGCTCCTATAATTCACCCCTCCACTTT.

The rearrangement links TRBV7-9 to TRBJ1-5; D is ambiguous. Germline loops: CDR1 SEHNR, CDR2 FQNEAQ (reference sequence). The CDR3 is 14 residues long. V was pared by 1 base and J by 4 bases, with 8 bases between. CDR3 bases: TGTGCCAGCAGCTTAGGCAGCGGGAATCAGCCCCAGCATTTT. Amino acid sequence: CASSLGSGNQPQHF. Drawing the rest from reference TRBV7-9 and TRBJ1-5, the complete variable domain is DTGVSQNPRHKITKRGQNVTFRCDPISEHNRLYWYRQTLGQGPEFLTYFQNEAQLEKSRLLSDRFSAERPKGSFSTLEIQRTEQGDSAMYLCASSLGSGNQPQHFGDGTRLSIL.

Concerning this clone itself: The sample holds other DNA sequences that translate to the same CDR3. The chain links TRBV11-2 to TRBJ2-7; D is perhaps TRBD1 (6 bases). The CDR3 spans 17 residues. The V gene lost 2 bases and the J gene lost 7 bases, with 24 bases spanning the gap. Looked up from germline, CDR1 is SGHAT and CDR2 is FQNNGV. CDR3 loop: CASSLTGHPPDLGEQYF. CDR3 nucleotides: TGTGCCAGCAGCTTAACGGGACACCCACCCGACTTAGGGGAGCAGTACTTC.

This chain joins TRBV30 and TRBJ1-2; D unclear. Trimming took off 3 bases at V and 4 bases at J, with 9 bases between the two ends. Germline lookup yields CDR1 GTSNPN and CDR2 SVGIG (reference sequence). The CDR3 is 12 residues long. The CDR3 loop is CAWSLQSYGYTF. The CDR3, as DNA: TGTGCCTGGAGCCTACAGAGCTATGGCTACACCTTC.

DNA for the CDR3: TGTGCCAGCAGTGAAAGGGGCAGGGGTAACACTGAAGCTTTCTTT. This gives the protein CASSERGRGNTEAFF. The chain joins TRBV6-1 to TRBJ1-1; maybe TRBD1 (6 bases). The CDR3 is 15 amino acids. CDR1 is MNHNS and CDR2 is SASEGT in the germline V gene. V was clipped by 2 bases and J by 2 bases, with 12 bases between them.

The V gene is TRBV6-5, the J gene TRBJ1-4; D remains ambiguous. With 5 bases removed from V and 8 bases from J, the gap between germline ends came to 18 bases. CDR3 length: 15 amino acids. Per germline, CDR1 MNHEY and CDR2 SVGAGI. The CDR3 DNA is TGTGCCAGCAGTAAAAACGGAGGGCCCAGAGAAAAACTGTTTTTT. As protein: CASSKNGGPREKLFF.

This chain links TRBV7-2 with TRBJ1-3; TRBD1 matches at 11 bases. J lost 3 bases, V lost 4 bases, and 2 bases had no gene match. Germline V lookup: CDR1 SGHTA, CDR2 FQGNSA. The CDR3 runs to 15 residues. The CDR3 bases are TGTGCCAGCAGCTCGGACAGGGGGCATGGAAACACCATATATTTT. Residues: CASSSDRGHGNTIYF.

J is TRBJ1-1 and V is TRBV4-3, with 7 bases matching TRBD1. The V gene's germline CDR1 is LGHNA and CDR2 YSLEER. The ends lost 1 base at V and 7 bases at J; junction bases unmatched: 6. CDR3 length: 14 residues. The CDR3 coding sequence is TGCGCCAGCAGCCAAGGGGACGACAGGGATGAAGCTTTCTTT. Its translation is CASSQGDDRDEAFF.

This clone is a singleton in its sample. This sequence joins TRBV19 and TRBJ1-5; D may be TRBD1 (6 bases). Trimming cost V 4 bases and J 5 bases, with 27 bases left between them. Germline CDR1 LNHDA, CDR2 SQIVND (reference sequence). This CDR3 is built from 19 residues. CDR3 DNA sequence: TGTGCCAGTAGTAGTTGGGACATCTTCGGTTTAAGCGTAGATCAGCCCCAGCATTTT. Protein: CASSSWDIFGLSVDQPQHF. Full variable domain (remainder filled in from reference TRBV19 and TRBJ1-5): DGGITQSPKYLFRKEGQNVTLSCEQNLNHDAMYWYRQDPGQGLRLIYYSQIVNDFQKGDIAEGYSVSREKKESFPLTVTSAQKNPTAFYLCASSSWDIFGLSVDQPQHFGDGTRLSIL.

The chain recombines TRBV4-2 with TRBJ2-1, with TRBD2 identical over 9 bases. This CDR3 region has 15 residues. V gave up 1 base and J gave up 8 bases; unmatched junction bases: 6. Germline values: CDR1 LGHNA, CDR2 YNFKEQ. Here the CDR3 DNA reads TGTGCCAGCAGCCAAGTGGCTAGCGGGGTGGATGAGCAGTTCTTC. Amino acids: CASSQVASGVDEQFF.

The V call is TRBV10-3, the J call TRBJ1-5; 7 nucleotides match TRBD1. The CDR3 spans 13 residues. CDR1 is ENHRY, CDR2 SYGVKD, per germline. The V segment lost 11 bases and the J segment 4 bases; nucleotides outside the gene matches: 8. CDR3 coding DNA: TGTGCCTCCCGCACAGGGGAGAATCAGCCCCAGCATTTT. Its translation: CASRTGENQPQHF.

The chain joins TRBV18 to TRBJ2-3; TRBD2 agrees at 10 bases. Looked up from germline, CDR1 is KGHSH and CDR2 is LQKENI. Trimming took 3 bases from V and 4 from J; bases not matched to a gene: 7. This CDR3 has 16 amino acids. This CDR3 reads CASSPLGSGGADTQYF. The CDR3 DNA reads TGTGCCAGCTCACCCCTGGGAAGCGGGGGGGCAGATACGCAGTATTTT.

The chain combines TRBV15 with TRBJ1-2; the D gene is possibly TRBD1 (5 bases). Per germline, CDR1 LNHNV and CDR2 YYDKDF (reference sequence). Trimming left V 1 base short and J 7 bases short, with 10 bases between. The CDR3 spans 13 residues. This chain's CDR3 is CATSRAGLGGYTF. CDR3 coding DNA: TGTGCCACCAGCAGAGCGGGACTAGGTGGCTACACCTTC.

This chain links TRBV19 with TRBJ1-1, with 8 bases lining up with TRBD1. Losses at the gene ends were 5 bases for V and 5 bases for J; bases not matched to a gene: 10. The CDR3 totals 15 residues. Germline CDR1 is LNHDA and CDR2 is SQIVND (reference sequence). The CDR3 DNA reads TGTGCCAGTAGTTCCTCGGACAGGGTTGGGACTGAAGCTTTCTTT. Protein: CASSSSDRVGTEAFF.

This clone has ten or more counts. The chain carries TRBV6-5 and TRBJ1-5, with 7 positions matching TRBD1. CDR1 is MNHEY, CDR2 SVGAGI, per germline. J gave up 7 bases and V 3 bases, and 6 bases lay outside the gene matches. The CDR3 consists of 14 residues. The CDR3 protein is CASSYSRDRQPQHF. The CDR3 DNA is TGTGCCAGCAGTTATAGCAGGGACAGACAGCCCCAGCATTTT.

V and J are TRBV11-2 and TRBJ2-5, with 11 bases lining up with TRBD2. The CDR3 contains 17 residues. From germline, CDR1 is SGHAT and CDR2 FQNNGV. V shed 0 bases and J 4 bases; nucleotides not matched to a gene: 7. CDR3 amino acids: CASSLEGGTSGRETQYF. CDR3 sequence (DNA): TGTGCCAGCAGCTTAGAGGGAGGCACTAGCGGGAGAGAGACCCAGTACTTC.

This chain links TRBV5-1 with TRBJ2-5; a possible D gene is TRBD1 (6 bases). Deletions cut 6 bases from V and 4 bases from J, with 19 bases between. The CDR3 runs 15 residues. Germline CDR1 SGHRS, CDR2 YFSETQ. For the CDR3, the DNA is TGCGCCAGCATGGGGACGGCAGGGGCAACAGAGACCCAGTACTTC. This sequence encodes CASMGTAGATETQYF.